This TCR beta chain was observed in a study of type 1 regulatory T cells (dated by TCRdb to 2020 to 2022). Turning to the overall study: The study characterized an in vitro protocol that generated a Tr1-enriched, alloantigen-specific CD4 T cell product named T-allo10. T-allo10 was under clinical evaluation in patients with hematological malignancies receiving allogeneic hematopoietic stem cell transplantation.

To note about this clonotype: It lacks a known antigen. Base qualities are missing; no much larger clone stands one base away.

Donor-derived T-allo10 cells were described as specific for host alloantigens, anergic, and capable of alloantigen-specific suppression. Sequencing was carried out with an Illumina MiSeq. The raw public reads went through TCRdb reprocessing: fastp at Q25, MiXCR clone calling, in-frame beta chains kept. Each CDR3 protein gets just one entry, which takes the most common genes and DNA from the rows behind it. In all, the sample holds roughly 67,000 distinct CDR3 sequences, and roughly 60% of those were seen once. 6.5% to 8.5% of the sample belongs to the ten largest clones. Material for sequencing was cultured T cells, either the whole culture or a sorted T cell fraction (not recorded which). Read against the paper, the sample's cell subset or site label means: Tr1-enriched cell product generated in vitro against host alloantigens. This sequence was found in a human donor in good health.

The CDR3 in this case is CASSRDLNDYGYTF. The DNA reads as follows: TGTGCCAGCAGCCGGGACCTAAACGACTATGGCTACACCTTC. Recombination linked TRBV6-5 to TRBJ1-2; a tentative D match to TRBD1 spans 5 bases. The CDR3, from cysteine to phenylalanine, totals 14 residues. Only the CDR3 DNA is retained, 42 bases long and in frame from the first base. The trim is 6 bases for V and 3 bases for J, with a gap of 14 bases between the germline ends. Per the germline V gene, MNHEY is the CDR1 and SVGAGI is the CDR2.